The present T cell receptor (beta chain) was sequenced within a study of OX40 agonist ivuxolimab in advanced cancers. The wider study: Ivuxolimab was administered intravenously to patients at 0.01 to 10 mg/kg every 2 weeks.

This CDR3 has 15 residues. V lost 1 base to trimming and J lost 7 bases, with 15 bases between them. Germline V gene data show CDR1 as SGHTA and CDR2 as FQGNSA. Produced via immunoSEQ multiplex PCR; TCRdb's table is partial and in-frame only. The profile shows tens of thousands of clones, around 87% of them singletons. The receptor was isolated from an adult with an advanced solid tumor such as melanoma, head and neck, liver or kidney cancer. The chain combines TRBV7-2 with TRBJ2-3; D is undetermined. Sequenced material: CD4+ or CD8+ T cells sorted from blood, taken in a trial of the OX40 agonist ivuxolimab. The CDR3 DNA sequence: TGTGCCAGCAGCTTAGAAGGGCTAGGTTTAAATACGCAGTATTTT. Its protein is CASSLEGLGLNTQYF.